The rows below give T cell receptor beta chains drawn from one sample of a study of siplizumab effects on memory and regulatory T cells. Clones were sequenced by immunoSEQ multiplex PCR, and TCRdb holds only the in-frame ones, with some missing. The repertoire has more than 90,000 clones, about nine tenths of them found once; the top ten carry 9.5% to 15%. The sequenced sample was non-Treg CD4+ T cells sorted from blood. The origin of the receptors is a human donor in good health. Each CDR3 is given with its conserved first and last residue. Fields, in order: V gene, clone size, J gene, D gene, CDR3 protein, CDR3 DNA. A D gene is named only where the DNA matches it firmly. Clone size, where shown, is once, few, many, or a class for clones that have expanded.

>TRBV5-4|.|TRBJ2-5|TRBD2
CASSFLTSGRVETQYF
TGTGCCAGCAGCTTTCTGACTAGCGGGAGAGTGGAGACCCAGTACTTC
>TRBV25-1|.|TRBJ2-7|.
CASSDLTGRYEQYF
TGTGCCAGCAGTGATTTAACAGGGCGGTACGAGCAGTACTTC
>TRBV11-3|.|TRBJ1-3|.
CASSLETAATGNTIYF
TGTGCCAGCAGCTTAGAAACAGCCGCAACTGGAAACACCATATATTTT
>TRBV9|.|TRBJ2-3|TRBD1
CASSFRDRGADTQYF
TGTGCCAGCAGCTTCCGGGACAGGGGTGCAGATACGCAGTATTTT
>TRBV29-1|once|TRBJ1-2|.
CSVEKRDGYTF
TGCAGCGTTGAAAAAAGGGATGGCTACACCTTC
>TRBV27|.|TRBJ2-7|.
CASSPLTRDSYEQYF
TGTGCCAGCAGTCCCCTGACACGGGACTCCTACGAGCAGTACTTC
>TRBV18|.|TRBJ1-1|.
CASSPQHTMNTEAFF
TGTGCCAGCTCACCCCAACATACTATGAACACTGAAGCTTTCTTT
>TRBV27|.|TRBJ1-4|.
CASRRLGEKLFF
TGTGCCAGCAGGCGGTTAGGGGAAAAACTGTTTTTT
>TRBV5-8|.|TRBJ2-1|TRBD2
CASSLGLADYNEQFF
TGTGCCAGCAGCCTGGGACTAGCGGACTACAATGAGCAGTTCTTC
>TRBV5-4|.|TRBJ2-1|.
CASSTPTSIEQFF
TGTGCCAGCAGCACACCGACTAGTATTGAGCAGTTCTTC
>TRBV11-2|.|TRBJ2-3|.
CASSLGDTQYF
TGTGCCAGCAGCTTAGGGGATACGCAGTATTTT
>TRBV7-9|.|TRBJ1-3|TRBD1
CASNTGGRISGNTIYF
TGTGCCAGCAACACAGGGGGACGAATCTCTGGAAACACCATATATTTT
>TRBV19|.|TRBJ2-3|TRBD2
CASRGRAGGADTQYF
TGTGCCAGTCGGGGAAGGGCGGGAGGGGCAGATACGCAGTATTTT
>TRBV6-1|.|TRBJ2-5|.
CASSDRFGTQYF
TGTGCCAGCAGTGACCGCTTTGGGACCCAGTACTTC
>TRBV18|.|TRBJ2-1|TRBD1
CASSLDRGPNEQFF
TGTGCCAGCTCACTGGACAGGGGACCTAATGAGCAGTTCTTC
>TRBV10-2|.|TRBJ1-1|.
CASRTGTGNTEAFF
TGCGCCAGCAGAACCGGGACGGGCAACACTGAAGCTTTCTTT
>TRBV4-2|.|TRBJ2-2|TRBD1
CASSQLAGLGQGAGGELFF
TGTGCCAGCAGCCAACTCGCAGGCCTGGGACAGGGGGCGGGCGGGGAGCTGTTTTTT
>TRBV9|.|TRBJ2-1|TRBD1
CASSVVVGGFNEQFF
TGTGCCAGCAGCGTAGTCGTAGGGGGCTTCAATGAGCAGTTCTTC
>TRBV19|.|TRBJ2-7|.
CASRAPGTSYEQYF
TGTGCCAGTAGGGCCCCCGGGACATCCTACGAGCAGTACTTC
>TRBV18|.|TRBJ2-7|.
CASSPGTDSYEQYF
TGTGCCAGCTCACCAGGGACGGACTCCTACGAGCAGTACTTC
>TRBV5-8|.|TRBJ2-7|.
CASSLEGEQYF
TGTGCCAGCAGCTTGGAAGGCGAGCAGTACTTC
>TRBV11-3|.|TRBJ2-7|TRBD2
CASNPSGGYEQYF
TGTGCCAGCAACCCTAGCGGGGGATACGAGCAGTACTTC
>TRBV10-3|few|TRBJ1-1|.
CAVQMNTEAFF
TGTGCCGTCCAGATGAACACTGAAGCTTTCTTT
>TRBV25-1|.|TRBJ2-7|.
CASSYVNSYEQYF
TGTGCCAGCAGTTACGTCAACTCCTACGAGCAGTACTTC
>TRBV28|.|TRBJ1-2|.
CASSPVETNYGYTF
TGTGCCAGCAGTCCAGTAGAAACTAACTATGGCTACACCTTC
>TRBV5-1|once|TRBJ2-3|.
CASSLAWGRTDTQYF
TGCGCCAGCAGCTTGGCCTGGGGCCGCACAGATACGCAGTATTTT
>TRBV19|.|TRBJ1-5|.
CASTQGNSNQPQHF
TGTGCCAGTACACAGGGTAATAGCAATCAGCCCCAGCATTTT
>TRBV5-6|.|TRBJ2-3|.
CASRYITDTQYF
TGTGCCAGCAGGTACATTACAGATACGCAGTATTTT
>TRBV12-2|.|TRBJ2-5|.
CASRRDRAETQYF
TGTGCAAGTCGCCGGGACAGGGCGGAGACCCAGTACTTC
>TRBV7-2|.|TRBJ2-7|TRBD1
CASSLIGTGASSYEQYF
TGTGCCAGCAGCTTAATCGGGACAGGGGCCAGCTCCTACGAGCAGTACTTC
>TRBV7-8|once|TRBJ1-5|.
CASTLGSNQPQHF
TGTGCCAGCACCCTCGGGTCCAATCAGCCCCAGCATTTT
>TRBV5-5|.|TRBJ2-5|.
CASSLGPGTSQETQYF
TGTGCCAGCAGCTTGGGGCCCGGGACCAGCCAAGAGACCCAGTACTTC
>TRBV2|.|TRBJ2-6|.
CASTIRSGANVLTF
TGTGCCAGCACCATACGCTCTGGGGCCAACGTCCTGACTTTC
>TRBV30|few|TRBJ1-5|.
CAWSEGLTVQPQHF
TGTGCCTGGAGTGAGGGGTTGACAGTTCAGCCCCAGCATTTT
>TRBV10-3|once|TRBJ2-7|.
CAITPGGDEQYF
TGTGCCATCACCCCAGGGGGGGACGAGCAGTACTTC
>TRBV5-1|once|TRBJ1-3|TRBD1
CASSSRQGTYF
TGCGCCAGCAGCTCGCGACAGGGGACATATTTT
>TRBV27|.|TRBJ2-6|.
CASSLRGAGANVLTF
TGTGCCAGCAGTTTAAGAGGGGCCGGGGCCAACGTCCTGACTTTC
>TRBV28|.|TRBJ2-5|.
CASSLGGRPRETQYF
TGTGCCAGCAGTTTGGGTGGGAGGCCCCGGGAGACCCAGTACTTC
>TRBV5-4|.|TRBJ2-1|TRBD2
CASSSGTSDHNEQFF
TGTGCCAGCAGCTCCGGGACTAGCGACCACAATGAGCAGTTCTTC
>TRBV19|.|TRBJ2-2|.
CASSITGRGGELFF
TGTGCCAGTAGTATAACAGGGCGGGGCGGGGAGCTGTTTTTT
>TRBV10-1|.|TRBJ2-7|TRBD2
CARREFGNPGLAGLSSYEQYF
TGCGCCAGAAGAGAATTCGGGAACCCGGGACTAGCGGGACTTTCTTCCTACGAGCAGTACTTC
>TRBV18|.|TRBJ2-2|TRBD1
CASSPLDRGEGELFF
TGTGCCAGCTCACCACTGGACAGGGGAGAAGGGGAGCTGTTTTTT
>TRBV30|.|TRBJ1-1|.
CAWTYNGNTEAFF
TGTGCCTGGACTTATAACGGGAACACTGAAGCTTTCTTT
>TRBV2|.|TRBJ1-1|.
CASYLQGVGNTEAFF
TGTGCCAGCTATCTACAGGGCGTTGGGAACACTGAAGCTTTCTTT
>TRBV10-3|.|TRBJ1-2|TRBD1
CAISDTGTGYGYTF
TGTGCCATCAGTGATACCGGGACAGGGTATGGCTACACCTTC
>TRBV5-6|.|TRBJ2-5|TRBD2
CASSLRLAGHPTQETQYF
TGTGCCAGCAGCTTGAGGCTAGCGGGGCACCCCACTCAAGAGACCCAGTACTTC
>TRBV4-2|.|TRBJ2-1|.
CASSFKTGNNEQFF
TGTGCCAGCAGCTTCAAGACCGGTAACAATGAGCAGTTCTTC
>TRBV2|.|TRBJ2-2|.
CASSPFTAGELFF
TGTGCCAGCAGTCCCTTTACGGCCGGGGAGCTGTTTTTT
>TRBV5-4|.|TRBJ2-1|.
CASSLWTYNEQFF
TGTGCCAGCAGCCTCTGGACTTACAATGAGCAGTTCTTC
>TRBV7-9|.|TRBJ2-7|.
CASSFAESSYEQYF
TGTGCCAGCAGCTTTGCGGAAAGCTCCTACGAGCAGTACTTC
>TRBV6-1|.|TRBJ1-3|.
CASKVTSSGNTIYF
TGTGCCAGCAAGGTTACCAGCTCTGGAAACACCATATATTTT
>TRBV9|.|TRBJ2-3|.
CASSTGPSVGTDTQYF
TGTGCCAGCAGCACGGGACCCTCGGTGGGGACAGATACGCAGTATTTT
>TRBV4-1|once|TRBJ2-1|.
CASSQVQYNEQFF
TGCGCCAGCAGCCAAGTACAGTACAATGAGCAGTTCTTC
>TRBV19|.|TRBJ1-5|TRBD1
CASRDRVNQPQHF
TGTGCCAGCAGGGACAGGGTTAATCAGCCCCAGCATTTT
>TRBV7-8|once|TRBJ2-5|.
CASSLVFGSDGGETQYF
TGTGCCAGCAGCTTAGTATTCGGCAGCGACGGAGGAGAGACCCAGTACTTC